This T cell receptor beta chain is drawn from a study of T cell changes during pregnancy in multiple sclerosis. Germline V gene sequence: CDR1 MNHEY, CDR2 SVGAGI. This CDR3 spans 14 amino acids. V shed 5 bases and J 4 bases; nucleotides not matched to a gene: 7. Assay used: immunoSEQ multiplex PCR; TCRdb lists only in-frame clones, some missing. The sample contains 40,000 to 50,000 clones, approximately 90% of which appear only once. J is TRBJ1-1 and V is TRBV6-5, with 7 bases matching TRBD1. The specimen comprised CD4+ T cells from peripheral blood mononuclear cells, sampled in the second trimester of pregnancy. This receptor was identified in a female donor in good health, enrolled as a control in a pregnancy study. CDR3 in DNA: TGTGCCAGCAGTCTTTGGACAGGTTCCACTGAAGCTTTCTTT. Its translation is CASSLWTGSTEAFF.